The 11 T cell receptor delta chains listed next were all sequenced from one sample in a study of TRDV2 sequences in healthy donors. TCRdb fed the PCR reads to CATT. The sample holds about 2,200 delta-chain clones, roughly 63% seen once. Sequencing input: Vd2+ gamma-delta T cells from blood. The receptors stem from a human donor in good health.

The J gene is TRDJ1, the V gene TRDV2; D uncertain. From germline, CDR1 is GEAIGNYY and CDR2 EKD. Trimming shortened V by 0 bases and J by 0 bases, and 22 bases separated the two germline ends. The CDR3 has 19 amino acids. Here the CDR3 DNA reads TGTGCCTGTGACACCGTATCGAAAGCGAATAACTTGTACACCGATAAACTCATCTTT. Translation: CACDTVSKANNLYTDKLIF.

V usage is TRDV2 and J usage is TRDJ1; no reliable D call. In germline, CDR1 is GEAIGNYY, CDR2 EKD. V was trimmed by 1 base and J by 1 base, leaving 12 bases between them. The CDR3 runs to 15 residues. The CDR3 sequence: CACDTISVSTDKLIF. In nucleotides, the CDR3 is TGTGCCTGTGACACGATATCCGTGTCCACCGATAAACTCATCTTT.

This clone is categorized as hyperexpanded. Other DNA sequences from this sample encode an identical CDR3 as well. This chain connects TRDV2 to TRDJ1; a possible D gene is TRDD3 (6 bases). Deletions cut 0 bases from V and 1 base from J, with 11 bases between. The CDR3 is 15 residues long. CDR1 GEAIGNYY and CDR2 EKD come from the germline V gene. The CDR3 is CACDTVGGLTDKLIF. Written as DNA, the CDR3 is TGTGCCTGTGACACCGTGGGGGGGCTCACCGATAAACTCATCTTT.

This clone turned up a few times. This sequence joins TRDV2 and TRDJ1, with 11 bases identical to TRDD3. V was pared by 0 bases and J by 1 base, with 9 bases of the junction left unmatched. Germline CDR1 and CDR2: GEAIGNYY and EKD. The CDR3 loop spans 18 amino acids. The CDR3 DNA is TGTGCCTGTGACACCGTTGGTGGGGGATACGATATCACCGATAAACTCATCTTT. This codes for CACDTVGGGYDITDKLIF.

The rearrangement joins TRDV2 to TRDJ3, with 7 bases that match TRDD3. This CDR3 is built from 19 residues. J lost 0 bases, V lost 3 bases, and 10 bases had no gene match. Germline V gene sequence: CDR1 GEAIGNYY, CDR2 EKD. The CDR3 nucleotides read TGTGCCTGTGACCCCATTGGGGGACTTAGCTCCTGGGACACCCGACAGATGTTTTTC. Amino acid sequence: CACDPIGGLSSWDTRQMFF.

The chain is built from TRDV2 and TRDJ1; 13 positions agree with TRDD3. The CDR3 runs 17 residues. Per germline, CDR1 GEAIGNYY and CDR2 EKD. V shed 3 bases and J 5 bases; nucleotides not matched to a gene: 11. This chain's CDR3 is CACDSITGGYAADKLIF. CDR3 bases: TGTGCCTGTGACTCAATTACTGGGGGATACGCAGCGGATAAACTCATCTTT.

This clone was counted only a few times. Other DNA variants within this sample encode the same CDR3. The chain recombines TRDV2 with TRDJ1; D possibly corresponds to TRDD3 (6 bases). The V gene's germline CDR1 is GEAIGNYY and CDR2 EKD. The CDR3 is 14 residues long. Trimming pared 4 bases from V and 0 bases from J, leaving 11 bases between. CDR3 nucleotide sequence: TGTGCCTGTGATCGACTGGGCGACACCGATAAACTCATCTTT. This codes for CACDRLGDTDKLIF.

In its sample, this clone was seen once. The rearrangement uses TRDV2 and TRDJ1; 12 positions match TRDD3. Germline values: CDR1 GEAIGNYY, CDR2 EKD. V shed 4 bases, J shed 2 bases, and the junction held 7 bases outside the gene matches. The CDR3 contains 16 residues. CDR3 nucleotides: TGTGCCTGTGAGGCCCTGGGGGATACGAGGACCGATAAACTCATCTTT. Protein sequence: CACEALGDTRTDKLIF.

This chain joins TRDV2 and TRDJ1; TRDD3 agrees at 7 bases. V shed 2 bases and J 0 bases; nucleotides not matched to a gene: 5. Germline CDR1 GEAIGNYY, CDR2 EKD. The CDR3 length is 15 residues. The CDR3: CACDIVGGNTDKLIF. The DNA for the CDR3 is TGTGCCTGTGACATTGTTGGGGGAAACACCGATAAACTCATCTTT.

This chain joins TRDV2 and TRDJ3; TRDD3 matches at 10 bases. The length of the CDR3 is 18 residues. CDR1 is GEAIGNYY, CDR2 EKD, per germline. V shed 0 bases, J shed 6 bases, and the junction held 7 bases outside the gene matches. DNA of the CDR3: TGTGCCTGTGACACCGTTGAACTGGGGGATGTGGACACCCGACAGATGTTTTTC. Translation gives CACDTVELGDVDTRQMFF.

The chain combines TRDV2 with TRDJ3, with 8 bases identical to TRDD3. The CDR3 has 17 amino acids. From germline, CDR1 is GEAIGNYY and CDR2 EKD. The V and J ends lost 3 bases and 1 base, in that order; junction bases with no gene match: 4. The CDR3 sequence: CACDLTGGSWDTRQMFF. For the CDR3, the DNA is TGTGCCTGTGACCTTACTGGGGGTTCCTGGGACACCCGACAGATGTTTTTC.